The 8 T cell receptor beta chains in this list originate from one sample, sequenced in a study of regulatory T cells in long-lasting Graves disease. The time point is: persistent/refractory GD, antithyroid drugs over 5 years with positive TRAb. From RNA extracted from PBMCs, the TCR library was made. Construction of TCR beta libraries relied on iRepertoire HTBI primers and on Arm-PCR targeting CDR3 regions. TCRdb itself ran the multiplex PCR reads through MiXCR, one entry per CDR3 protein. Among about 470,000 distinct CDR3 sequences listed, less than 25% were seen once. Material: peripheral blood mononuclear cells (PBMCs), obtained when the disease was refractory, from a patient treated with antithyroid drugs. The receptor set was obtained from a female donor with Graves disease.

The sample holds one count of this clonotype. The genes are TRBV4-1 and TRBJ2-4; 12 bases are shared with TRBD1. The J call may be faulty, since TRBJ2-3 better matches the DNA end. CDR1 MGHRA and CDR2 YSYEKL come from the germline V gene. This CDR3 is 13 amino acids long. CDR3 amino acids: CASSQVGTGGQYF. CDR3 nucleotide sequence: TGCGCCAGCAGCCAAGTAGGGACAGGGGGCCAGTATTTT.

The genes are TRBV10-3 and TRBJ2-5; 8 positions agree with TRBD2. The V gene's germline CDR1 is ENHRY and CDR2 SYGVKD. The CDR3 contains 14 residues. Written as DNA, the CDR3 is TGTGCTAGCGGGGTAGCGGGATTTAGGGAGACCCAGTACTTC. It codes for CASGVAGFRETQYF.

The rearrangement links TRBV7-2 to TRBJ1-2; maybe TRBD1 (6 bases). Germline CDR1 SGHTA, CDR2 FQGNSA. V shed 1 base and J shed 5 bases, with 14 bases lying between them. The CDR3 totals 15 residues. CDR3 bases: TGTGCCAGCAGCTTAGACCCAGACAGGACATATGGCTACACCTTC. The encoded protein is CASSLDPDRTYGYTF.

The chain joins TRBV19 to TRBJ2-7; 11 bases line up with TRBD2. The CDR3 consists of 14 residues. Trimming at V came to 7 bases and at J to 2 bases, leaving 4 bases not matched to a gene. Germline V gives CDR1 LNHDA, CDR2 SQIVND (reference sequence). The CDR3 is CASTTSGEPYEQYF. In DNA form, the CDR3 reads TGTGCCAGTACGACTAGCGGGGAACCCTACGAGCAGTACTTC.

This clonotype was recorded many times. This chain uses TRBV5-1 with TRBJ2-7; a weak D match, TRBD2 (7 bases). The CDR3 totals 15 residues. Germline CDR1 SGHRS, CDR2 YFSETQ. Deletions cut 3 bases from V and 3 bases from J, with 16 bases between. CDR3 sequence: CASSYFGGTNYEQYF. CDR3 in DNA: TGCGCCAGCAGCTACTTCGGGGGGACAAACTACGAGCAGTACTTC.

In the case of this clonotype: This probably arose from a read error, given a far larger clone one base away. The chain joins TRBV10-3 to TRBJ1-2; D is undetermined. V was trimmed by 3 bases and J by 4 bases, leaving 12 bases between them. This CDR3 is built from 14 residues. CDR1 is ENHRY and CDR2 is SYGVKD in the germline V gene. The CDR3 nucleotides are TGTGCCATCAGTGAAGCGGGGAGGGCCTATGGCTACACCTTC. It translates to CAISEAGRAYGYTF.

There are a few counts of this clonotype. The rearrangement links TRBV4-3 to TRBJ1-1; the D gene is possibly TRBD1 (5 bases). This CDR3 is 14 amino acids long. The V gene lost 2 bases and the J gene lost 5 bases, with 12 bases spanning the gap. Germline CDR1 LGHNA, CDR2 YSLEER. CDR3 sequence: CASSQYRGATEAFF. The CDR3 DNA follows: TGCGCCAGCAGCCAATATCGCGGGGCTACTGAAGCTTTCTTT.

This clonotype occurred a few times. This chain uses TRBV29-1 with TRBJ2-7, with D possibly being TRBD2 (6 bases). Germline CDR1 SQVTM, CDR2 ANQGSEA. The CDR3 contains 14 residues. Trimming shortened V by 2 bases and J by 4 bases, and 15 bases separated the two germline ends. Here the CDR3 DNA reads TGCAGCGTTGAACTGGAGACCGCGGGGTACGAGCAGTACTTC. Translating gives CSVELETAGYEQYF.